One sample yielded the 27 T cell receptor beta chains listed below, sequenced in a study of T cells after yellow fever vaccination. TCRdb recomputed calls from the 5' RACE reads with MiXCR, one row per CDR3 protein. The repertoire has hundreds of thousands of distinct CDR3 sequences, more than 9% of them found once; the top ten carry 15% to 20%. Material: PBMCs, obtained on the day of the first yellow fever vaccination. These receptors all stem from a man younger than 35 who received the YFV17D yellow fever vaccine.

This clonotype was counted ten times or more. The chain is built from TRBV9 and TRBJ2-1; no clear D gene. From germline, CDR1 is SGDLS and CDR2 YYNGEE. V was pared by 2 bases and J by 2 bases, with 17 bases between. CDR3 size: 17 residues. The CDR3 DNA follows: TGTGCCAGCAGCGTCTTTTCTAGTCCCCTCACCTACAATGAGCAGTTCTTC. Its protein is CASSVFSSPLTYNEQFF.

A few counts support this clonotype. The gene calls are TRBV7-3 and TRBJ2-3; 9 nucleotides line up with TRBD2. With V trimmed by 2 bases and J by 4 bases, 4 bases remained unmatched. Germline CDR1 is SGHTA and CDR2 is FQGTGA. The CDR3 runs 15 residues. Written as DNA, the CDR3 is TGTGCCAGCAGCTTAGCTAGCGGGGAGTCAGATACGCAGTATTTT. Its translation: CASSLASGESDTQYF.

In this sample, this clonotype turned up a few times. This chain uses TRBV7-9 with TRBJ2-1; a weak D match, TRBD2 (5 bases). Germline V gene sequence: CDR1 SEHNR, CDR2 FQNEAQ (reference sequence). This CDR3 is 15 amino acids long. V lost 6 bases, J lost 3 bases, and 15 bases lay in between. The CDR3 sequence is CASRQSGSYYNEQFF. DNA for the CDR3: TGTGCCAGCAGACAAAGCGGATCCTACTACAATGAGCAGTTCTTC.

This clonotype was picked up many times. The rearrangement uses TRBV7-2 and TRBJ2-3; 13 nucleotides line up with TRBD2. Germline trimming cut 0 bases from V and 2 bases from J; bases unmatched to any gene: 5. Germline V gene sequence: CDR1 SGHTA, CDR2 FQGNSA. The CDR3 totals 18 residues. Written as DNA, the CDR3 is TGTGCCAGCAGCTTAGCCCGGACTAGCGGGGGCCTCACAGATACGCAGTATTTT. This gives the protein CASSLARTSGGLTDTQYF.

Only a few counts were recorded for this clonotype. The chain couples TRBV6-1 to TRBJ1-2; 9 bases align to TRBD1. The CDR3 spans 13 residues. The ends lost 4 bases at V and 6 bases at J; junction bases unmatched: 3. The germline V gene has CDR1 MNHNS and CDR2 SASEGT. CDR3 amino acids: CASSVGDRDGYTF. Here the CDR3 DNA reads TGTGCCAGCAGTGTAGGGGACAGGGATGGCTACACCTTC.

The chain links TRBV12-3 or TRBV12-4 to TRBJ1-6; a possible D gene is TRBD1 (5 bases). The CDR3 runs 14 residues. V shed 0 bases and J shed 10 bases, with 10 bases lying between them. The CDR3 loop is CASSLARDGSPLHF. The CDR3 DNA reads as TGTGCCAGCAGTTTAGCGCGGGACGGCTCACCCCTCCACTTT.

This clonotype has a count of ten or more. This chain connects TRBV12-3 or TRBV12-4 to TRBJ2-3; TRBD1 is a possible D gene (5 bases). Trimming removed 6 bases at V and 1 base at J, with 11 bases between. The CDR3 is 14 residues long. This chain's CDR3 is CASRSGLGTDTQYF. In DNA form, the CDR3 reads TGTGCCAGCAGATCAGGGCTGGGCACAGATACGCAGTATTTT.

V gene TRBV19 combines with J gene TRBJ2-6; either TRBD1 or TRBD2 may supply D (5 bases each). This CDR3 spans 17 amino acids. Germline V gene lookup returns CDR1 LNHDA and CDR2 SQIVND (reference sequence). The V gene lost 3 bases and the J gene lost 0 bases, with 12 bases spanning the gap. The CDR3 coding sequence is TGTGCCAGTAGTATGAGGGGCCCTAGCTCTGGGGCCAACGTCCTGACTTTC. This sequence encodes CASSMRGPSSGANVLTF. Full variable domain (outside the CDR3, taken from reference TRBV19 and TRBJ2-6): DGGITQSPKYLFRKEGQNVTLSCEQNLNHDAMYWYRQDPGQGLRLIYYSQIVNDFQKGDIAEGYSVSREKKESFPLTVTSAQKNPTAFYLCASSMRGPSSGANVLTFGAGSRLTVL.

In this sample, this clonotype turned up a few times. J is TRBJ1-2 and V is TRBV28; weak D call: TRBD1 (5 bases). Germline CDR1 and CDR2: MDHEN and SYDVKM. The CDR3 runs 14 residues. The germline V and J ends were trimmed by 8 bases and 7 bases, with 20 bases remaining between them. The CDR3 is CASGRGTALGGYTF. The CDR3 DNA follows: TGTGCCAGCGGGCGAGGGACCGCACTCGGTGGCTACACCTTC.

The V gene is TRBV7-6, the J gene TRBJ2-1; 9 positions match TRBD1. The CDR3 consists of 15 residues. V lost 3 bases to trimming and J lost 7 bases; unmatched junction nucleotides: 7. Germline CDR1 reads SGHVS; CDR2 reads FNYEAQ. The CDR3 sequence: CASSFGTGLVNEQFF. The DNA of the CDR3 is TGTGCCAGCAGCTTCGGGACAGGGCTTGTAAATGAGCAGTTCTTC.

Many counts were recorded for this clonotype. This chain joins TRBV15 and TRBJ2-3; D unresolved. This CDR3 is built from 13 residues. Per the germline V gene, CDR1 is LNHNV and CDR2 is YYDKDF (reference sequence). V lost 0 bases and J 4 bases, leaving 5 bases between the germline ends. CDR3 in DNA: TGTGCCACCAGCAGAGAGTATTCAGATACGCAGTATTTT. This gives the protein CATSREYSDTQYF.

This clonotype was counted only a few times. CDR3 nucleotides: TGCAGCGTATACCACAGGGGGGAGACCCAGTACTTC. Protein sequence: CSVYHRGETQYF. This rearrangement joins TRBV29-1 to TRBJ2-5, with TRBD1 matching 8 bases. J was trimmed by 5 bases and V by 6 bases; bases with no gene match: 5. The CDR3 spans 12 residues. The germline V gene has CDR1 SQVTM and CDR2 ANQGSEA.

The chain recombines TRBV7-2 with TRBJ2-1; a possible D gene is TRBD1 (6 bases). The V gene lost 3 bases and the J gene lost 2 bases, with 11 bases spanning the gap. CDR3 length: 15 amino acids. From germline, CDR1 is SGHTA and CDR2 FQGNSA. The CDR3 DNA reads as TGTGCCAGCAGCTTTCCGGGACACACCTACAATGAGCAGTTCTTC. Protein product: CASSFPGHTYNEQFF.

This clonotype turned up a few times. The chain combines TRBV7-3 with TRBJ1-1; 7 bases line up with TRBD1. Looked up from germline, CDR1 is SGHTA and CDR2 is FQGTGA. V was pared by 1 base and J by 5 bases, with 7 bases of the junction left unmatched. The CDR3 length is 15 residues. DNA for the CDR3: TGTGCCAGCAGCTTAATGGCAGGGGGTTGGACTGAAGCTTTCTTT. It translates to CASSLMAGGWTEAFF.

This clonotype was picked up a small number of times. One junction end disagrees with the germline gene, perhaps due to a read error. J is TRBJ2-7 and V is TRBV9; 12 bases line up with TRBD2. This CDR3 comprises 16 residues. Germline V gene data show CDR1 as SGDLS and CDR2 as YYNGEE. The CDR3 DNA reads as TGTGCCAGCAACGTAACGGAAAGGCTAGCGGGGGGGGAGCAGTACTTC. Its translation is CASNVTERLAGGEQYF.

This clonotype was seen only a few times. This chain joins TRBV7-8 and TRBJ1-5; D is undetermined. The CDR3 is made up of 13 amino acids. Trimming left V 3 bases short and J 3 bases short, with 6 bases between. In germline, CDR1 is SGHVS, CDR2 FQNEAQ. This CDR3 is CASSFTLNQPQHF. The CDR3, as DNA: TGTGCCAGCAGCTTCACACTCAATCAGCCCCAGCATTTT.

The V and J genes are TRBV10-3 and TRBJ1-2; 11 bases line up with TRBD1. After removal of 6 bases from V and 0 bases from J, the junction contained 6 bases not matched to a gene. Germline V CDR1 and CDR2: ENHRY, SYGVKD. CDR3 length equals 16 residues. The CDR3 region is CAIRPGQGGTNYGYTF. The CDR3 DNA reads TGTGCCATCAGACCGGGACAGGGGGGAACTAACTATGGCTACACCTTC.

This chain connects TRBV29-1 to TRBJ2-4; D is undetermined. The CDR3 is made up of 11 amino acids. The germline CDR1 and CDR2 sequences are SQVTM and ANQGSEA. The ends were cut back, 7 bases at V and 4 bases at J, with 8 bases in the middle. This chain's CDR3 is CSALTKNIQYF. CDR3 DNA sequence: TGCAGCGCACTGACGAAAAACATTCAGTACTTC.

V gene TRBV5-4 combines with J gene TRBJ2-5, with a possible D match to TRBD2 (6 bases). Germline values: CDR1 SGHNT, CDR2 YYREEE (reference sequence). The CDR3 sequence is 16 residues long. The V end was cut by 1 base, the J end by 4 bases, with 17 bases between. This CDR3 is CASSLTSARRVETQYF. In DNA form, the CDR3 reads TGTGCCAGCAGCTTGACGAGCGCCCGGAGGGTAGAGACCCAGTACTTC.

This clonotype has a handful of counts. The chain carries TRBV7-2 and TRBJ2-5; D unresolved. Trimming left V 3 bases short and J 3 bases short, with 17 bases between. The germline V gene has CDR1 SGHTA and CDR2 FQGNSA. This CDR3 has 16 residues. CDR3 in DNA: TGTGCCAGCAGCTTGCGGAACGGTCTGGCAAAAGAGACCCAGTACTTC. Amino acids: CASSLRNGLAKETQYF.

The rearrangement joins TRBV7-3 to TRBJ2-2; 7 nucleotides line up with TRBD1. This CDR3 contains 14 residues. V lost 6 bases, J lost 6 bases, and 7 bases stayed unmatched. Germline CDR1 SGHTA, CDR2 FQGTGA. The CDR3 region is CASRGNRGSGELFF. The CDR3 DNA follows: TGTGCCAGCAGGGGAAACAGGGGCTCCGGGGAGCTGTTTTTT. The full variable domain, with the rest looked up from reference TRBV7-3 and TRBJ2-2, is GAGVSQTPSNKVTEKGKYVELRCDPISGHTALYWYRQSLGQGPEFLIYFQGTGAADDSGLPNDRFFAVRPEGSVSTLKIQRTERGDSAVYLCASRGNRGSGELFFGEGSRLTVL.

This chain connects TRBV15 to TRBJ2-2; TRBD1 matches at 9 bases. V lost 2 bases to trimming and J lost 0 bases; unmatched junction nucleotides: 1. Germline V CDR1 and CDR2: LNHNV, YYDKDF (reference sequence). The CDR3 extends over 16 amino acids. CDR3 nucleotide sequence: TGTGCCACCAGCAGAAGGACAGGGGCGAACACCGGGGAGCTGTTTTTT. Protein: CATSRRTGANTGELFF.

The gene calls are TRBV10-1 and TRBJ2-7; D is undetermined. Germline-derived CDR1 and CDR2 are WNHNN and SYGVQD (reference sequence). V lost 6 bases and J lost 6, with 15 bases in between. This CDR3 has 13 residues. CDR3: CASRPNDRLEQYF. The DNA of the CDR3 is TGCGCCAGCAGACCAAACGACCGCCTCGAGCAGTACTTC.

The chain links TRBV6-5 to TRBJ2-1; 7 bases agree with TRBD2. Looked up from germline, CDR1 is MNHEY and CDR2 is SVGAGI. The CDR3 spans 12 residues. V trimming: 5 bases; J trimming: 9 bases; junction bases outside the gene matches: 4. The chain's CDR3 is CASSSGEGEQFF. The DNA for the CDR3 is TGTGCCAGCAGTAGCGGGGAAGGTGAGCAGTTCTTC.

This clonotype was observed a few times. The CDR3 coding sequence is TGTGCCAGCAGTGAAAGTCGGGACAGGGGCGGCGCAGATACGCAGTATTTT. It specifies CASSESRDRGGADTQYF. The genes are TRBV25-1 and TRBJ2-3; TRBD1 matches at 10 bases. The V gene end was trimmed by 2 bases and the J gene end by 4 bases; junction bases not matched to a gene: 9. The CDR3 length is 17 residues. The germline gives CDR1 MGHDK, CDR2 SYGVNS.

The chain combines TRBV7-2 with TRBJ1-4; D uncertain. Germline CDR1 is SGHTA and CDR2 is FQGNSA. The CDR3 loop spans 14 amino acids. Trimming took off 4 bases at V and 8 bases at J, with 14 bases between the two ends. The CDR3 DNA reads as TGTGCCAGCAGCTCGCTGGGATCGGGGGAAAAACTGTTTTTT. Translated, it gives CASSSLGSGEKLFF.

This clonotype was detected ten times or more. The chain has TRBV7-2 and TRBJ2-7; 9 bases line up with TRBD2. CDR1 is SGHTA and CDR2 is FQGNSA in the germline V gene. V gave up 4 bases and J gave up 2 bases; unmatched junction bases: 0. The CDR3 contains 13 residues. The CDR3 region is CASSWTSAYEQYV. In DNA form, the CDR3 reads TGTGCCAGCAGCTGGACTAGCGCCTACGAGCAGTACGTC.